The rows below give T cell receptor beta chains drawn from one sample of a study of CD8 T cells in Susac syndrome. TCRdb analysed the immunoSEQ multiplex PCR reads with MiXCR anew, one entry per CDR3 protein. The data show 200,000 to 250,000 distinct CDR3 sequences, with roughly 96% seen just once and less than 0.095% held by the top ten. Sequencing was performed on CD4+ T cells from PBMCs. The receptor source for this set is a human donor with multiple sclerosis. Both conserved end residues are part of each CDR3. A D gene is named only where the DNA matches it firmly. Rows may omit the clone size; those that give it use once, few, many or a size class.

clone_size j_call v_call d_call cdr3_nt cdr3_aa
NA TRBJ2-3 TRBV14 NA TGTGCCAGCTCAGAGAAGGCGGGTACGCAGTATTTT CASSEKAGTQYF
NA TRBJ1-6 TRBV20-1 NA TGCAGTGCTAGAGATGGATCGGGACTGCGAAATTCACCCCTCCACTTT CSARDGSGLRNSPLHF
NA TRBJ2-7 TRBV5-4 NA TGTGCCAGCAGCTTGCAGGGGATCGGCGAGCAGTACTTC CASSLQGIGEQYF
NA TRBJ2-3 TRBV15 NA TGTGCCACCAGCAGTCCATATACCGATACGCAGTATTTT CATSSPYTDTQYF
NA TRBJ2-4 TRBV7-2 TRBD2 TGTGCCAGCAGCTTAAATGGCGGGAGAGTTGTGGACATTCAGTACTTC CASSLNGGRVVDIQYF
NA TRBJ2-1 TRBV5-1 TRBD2 TGCGCCAGCAGATATATAGCGGGAGGGGCTGAGCAGTTCTTC CASRYIAGGAEQFF
NA TRBJ1-4 TRBV6-4 NA TGTGCCAGCAGTGAATACGGGGGGAATGAAAAACTGTTTTTT CASSEYGGNEKLFF
few TRBJ1-1 TRBV20-1 NA TGCAGTGCCAAAACCTCCATGAACACTGAAGCTTTCTTT CSAKTSMNTEAFF
NA TRBJ2-7 TRBV12-3/TRBV12-4 NA TGTGCCAGCAGTCCCGCCTACGAGCAGTACTTC CASSPAYEQYF
NA TRBJ2-1 TRBV30 NA TGTGCCTGGGCGGAGGCGGGGGAGCAGTTCTTC CAWAEAGEQFF
NA TRBJ2-6 TRBV5-6 NA TGTGCCAGCAGCACCCCCGGGGTCGGGGCCAACGTCCTGACTTTC CASSTPGVGANVLTF
NA TRBJ2-7 TRBV19 NA TGTGCCAGTAGTATAGATCCATCCGGGAACAGCTACGAGCAGTACTTC CASSIDPSGNSYEQYF
NA TRBJ2-3 TRBV28 NA TGTGCCAGCAGTTCCACGGGGAAAGATACGCAGTATTTT CASSSTGKDTQYF
NA TRBJ2-5 TRBV14 TRBD2 TGTGCCAGCAGCCAACTCCCCGGGACTAAGGGAGAGACCCAGTACTTC CASSQLPGTKGETQYF
NA TRBJ2-1 TRBV30 NA TGTGCCTGGGCCTTGGTTTTAGGGCAGTTCTTC CAWALVLGQFF
once TRBJ2-2 TRBV9 NA TGTGCCAGCAGCGTAGAGGTGGGGAACACCGGGGAGCTGTTTTTT CASSVEVGNTGELFF
NA TRBJ2-3 TRBV20-1 TRBD1 TGCAGTGCTAGCGAACGGGGACAGGGAAGTTTCACAGATACGCAGTATTTT CSASERGQGSFTDTQYF
NA TRBJ1-1 TRBV4-1 NA TGCGCCAGCAGCCAAGTCGGCCAGCGGAACACTGAAGCTTTCTTT CASSQVGQRNTEAFF
NA TRBJ1-2 TRBV25-1 NA TGTGCCAGCAGTTTCGGGGCTGGCTACACCTTC CASSFGAGYTF
NA TRBJ2-5 TRBV28 TRBD2 TGTGCCAGCAGTTTAACAAGCGGGAGGGCCGCTGAGACCCAGTACTTC CASSLTSGRAAETQYF
NA TRBJ2-4 TRBV25-1 NA TGTGCCAGCAGTGAATGGGGTGAGGATAACATTCAGTACTTC CASSEWGEDNIQYF
NA TRBJ2-3 TRBV2 NA TGTGCCAGCAGCCTAGGGTGGGCAGATACGCAGTATTTT CASSLGWADTQYF
NA TRBJ1-5 TRBV25-1 NA TGTGCCAGCAGTGACAGGGTAGGGAGCAATCAGCCCCAGCATTTT CASSDRVGSNQPQHF
NA TRBJ1-2 TRBV28 NA TGTGCCAGCAGTTTTGGGGGGAACTATGGCTACACCTTC CASSFGGNYGYTF
NA TRBJ1-1 TRBV15 TRBD1 TGTGCCACCAGGAGGGACAGGGTGAACACTGAAGCTTTCTTT CATRRDRVNTEAFF
NA TRBJ2-1 TRBV20-1 NA TGCAGTGCTAGAGGCGCGGCTAGCTTTTCTAGGGGGGAGCAGTTCTTC CSARGAASFSRGEQFF
NA TRBJ2-3 TRBV20-1 NA TGCAGTGCTGGGACCCCCCCCACAGATACGCAGTATTTT CSAGTPPTDTQYF
NA TRBJ1-1 TRBV3-1 TRBD1 TGTGCCAGCAACCAGGGGGGGAACACTGAAGCTTTCTTT CASNQGGNTEAFF
NA TRBJ2-7 TRBV29-1 TRBD1 TGCAGCGTTCTAACCGGGACAGGGGTATCAAGCGAGCAGTACTTC CSVLTGTGVSSEQYF
NA TRBJ2-1 TRBV7-9 NA TGTGCCAGCAAATCCCCGGGACATCCCTACAATGAGCAGTTCTTC CASKSPGHPYNEQFF
NA TRBJ2-7 TRBV20-1 NA TGCAGTGCTAGAGATGGGGCGGGTCCTACCTACGAGCAGTACTTC CSARDGAGPTYEQYF
NA TRBJ2-7 TRBV29-1 TRBD2 TGCAGCGCCTCAAGAGCGGGATTTACCTCCTACGAGCAGTACTTC CSASRAGFTSYEQYF
few TRBJ2-3 TRBV5-1 NA TGTGCCAGCAGTTTATCAGATACGCAGTATTTT CASSLSDTQYF
once TRBJ2-3 TRBV20-1 TRBD2 TGCAGCCCGATAGCGGGAGGAGGGACAGATACGCAGTATTTT CSPIAGGGTDTQYF
NA TRBJ1-5 TRBV27 TRBD1 TGTGCCAGCAGTACACCGGACAGGATCAATCAGCCCCAGCATTTT CASSTPDRINQPQHF
NA TRBJ1-2 TRBV2 TRBD1 TGTGCCAGCACTCCGGGACAGGGGAACTATGGCTACACCTTC CASTPGQGNYGYTF
once TRBJ2-1 TRBV19 NA TGTGCCAGTAGTATTGGAGTCACCGAGAAGCAGTTCTTC CASSIGVTEKQFF